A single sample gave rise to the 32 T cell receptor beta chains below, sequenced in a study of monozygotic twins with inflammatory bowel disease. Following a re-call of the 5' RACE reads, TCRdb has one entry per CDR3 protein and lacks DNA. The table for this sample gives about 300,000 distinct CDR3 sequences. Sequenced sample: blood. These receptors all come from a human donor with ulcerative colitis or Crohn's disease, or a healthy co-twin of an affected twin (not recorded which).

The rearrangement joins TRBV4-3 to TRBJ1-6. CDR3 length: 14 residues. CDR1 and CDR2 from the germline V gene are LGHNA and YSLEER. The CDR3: CASSQDSGYSPLHF.

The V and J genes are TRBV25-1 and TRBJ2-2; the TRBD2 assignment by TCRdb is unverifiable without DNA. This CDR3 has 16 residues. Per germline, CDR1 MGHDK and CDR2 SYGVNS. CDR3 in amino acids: CASSTAGTGVTGELFF. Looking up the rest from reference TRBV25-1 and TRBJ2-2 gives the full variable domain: EADIYQTPRYLVIGTGKKITLECSQTMGHDKMYWYQQDPGMELHLIHYSYGVNSTEKGDLSSESTVSRIRTEHFPLTLESARPSHTSQYLCASSTAGTGVTGELFFGEGSRLTVL.

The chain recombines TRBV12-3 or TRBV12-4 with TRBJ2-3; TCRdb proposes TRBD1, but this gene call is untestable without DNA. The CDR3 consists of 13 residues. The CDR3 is CATTGFSTDTQYF.

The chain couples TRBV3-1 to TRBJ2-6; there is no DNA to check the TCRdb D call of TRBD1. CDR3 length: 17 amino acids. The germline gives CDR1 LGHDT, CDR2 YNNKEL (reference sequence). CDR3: CASSPRTGGTGANVLTF.

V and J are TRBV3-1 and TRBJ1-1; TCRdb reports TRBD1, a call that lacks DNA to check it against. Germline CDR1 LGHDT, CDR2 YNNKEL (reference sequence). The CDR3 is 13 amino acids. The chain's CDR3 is CASNRQGGTEAFF.

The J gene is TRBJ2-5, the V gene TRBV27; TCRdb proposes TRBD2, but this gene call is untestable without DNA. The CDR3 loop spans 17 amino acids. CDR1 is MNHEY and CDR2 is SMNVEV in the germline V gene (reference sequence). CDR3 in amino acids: CASSNSGLAGNMWTQYF.

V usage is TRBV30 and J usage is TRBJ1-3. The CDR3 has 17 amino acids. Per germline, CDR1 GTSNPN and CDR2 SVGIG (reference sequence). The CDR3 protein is CAWSVPGAYYSGNTIYF.

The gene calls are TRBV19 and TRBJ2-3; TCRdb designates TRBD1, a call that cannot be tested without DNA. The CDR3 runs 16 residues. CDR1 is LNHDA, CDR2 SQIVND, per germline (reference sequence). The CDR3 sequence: CASSIDDRARTDTQYF.

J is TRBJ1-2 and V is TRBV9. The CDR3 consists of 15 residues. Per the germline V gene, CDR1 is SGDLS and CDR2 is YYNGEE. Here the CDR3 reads CASSVESRSGYGYTF.

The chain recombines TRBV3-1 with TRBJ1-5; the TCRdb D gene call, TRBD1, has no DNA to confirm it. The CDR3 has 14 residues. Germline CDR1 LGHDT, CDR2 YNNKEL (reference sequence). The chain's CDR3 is CASSNGGHNQPQHF.

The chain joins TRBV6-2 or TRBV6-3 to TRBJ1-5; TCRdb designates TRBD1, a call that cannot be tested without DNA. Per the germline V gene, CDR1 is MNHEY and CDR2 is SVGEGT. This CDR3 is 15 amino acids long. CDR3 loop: CASVPSRGGNQPQHF.

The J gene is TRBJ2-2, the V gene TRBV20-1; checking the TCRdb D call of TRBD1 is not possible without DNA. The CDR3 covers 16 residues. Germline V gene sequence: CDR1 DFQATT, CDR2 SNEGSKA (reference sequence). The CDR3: CSASGDRVQVGGELFF.

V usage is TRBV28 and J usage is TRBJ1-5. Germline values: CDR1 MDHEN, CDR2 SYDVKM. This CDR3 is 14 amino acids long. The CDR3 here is CAIQPEYSNQPQHF.

CDR3 protein: CASRTQLGEGDQPQHF. J is TRBJ1-5 and V is TRBV12-3 or TRBV12-4. The CDR3 extends over 16 amino acids.

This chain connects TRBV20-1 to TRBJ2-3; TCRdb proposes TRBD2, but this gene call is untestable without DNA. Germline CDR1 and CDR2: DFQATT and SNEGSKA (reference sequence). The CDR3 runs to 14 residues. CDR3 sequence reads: CSAPQNKFTDTQYF.

CDR3 residues: CASTGQLNTGELFF. This chain joins TRBV23-1 and TRBJ2-2; the TCRdb D gene call, TRBD1, has no DNA to confirm it. TRBV23-1 is known as an ORF, though its function is uncertain. The CDR3 loop spans 14 amino acids.

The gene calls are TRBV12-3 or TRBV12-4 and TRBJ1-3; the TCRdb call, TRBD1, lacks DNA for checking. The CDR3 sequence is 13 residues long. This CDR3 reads CASSFTRWDTIYF.

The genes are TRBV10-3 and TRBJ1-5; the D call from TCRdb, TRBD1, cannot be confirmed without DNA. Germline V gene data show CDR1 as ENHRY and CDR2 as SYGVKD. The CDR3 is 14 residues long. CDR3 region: CAISEQGGNQPQHF.

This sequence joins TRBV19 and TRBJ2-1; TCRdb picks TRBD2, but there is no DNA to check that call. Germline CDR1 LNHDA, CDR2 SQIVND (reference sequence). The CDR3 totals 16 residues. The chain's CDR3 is CASSIALRGAYNEQFF.

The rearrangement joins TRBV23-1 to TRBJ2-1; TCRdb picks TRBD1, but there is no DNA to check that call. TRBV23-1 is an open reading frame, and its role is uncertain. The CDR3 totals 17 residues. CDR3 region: CASSQSTRDIGFDEQFF.

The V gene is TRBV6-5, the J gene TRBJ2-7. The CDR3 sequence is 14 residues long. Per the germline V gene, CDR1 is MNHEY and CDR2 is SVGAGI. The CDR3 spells CASSSNGVFYEQYF.

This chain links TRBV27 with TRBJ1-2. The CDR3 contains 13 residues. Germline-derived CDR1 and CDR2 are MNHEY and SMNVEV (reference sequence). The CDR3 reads CASSSAGRYGYTF.

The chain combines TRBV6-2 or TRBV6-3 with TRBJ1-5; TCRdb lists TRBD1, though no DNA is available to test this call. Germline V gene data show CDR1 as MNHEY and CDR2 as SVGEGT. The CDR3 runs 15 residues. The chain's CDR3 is CASRPSDRDNQPQHF.

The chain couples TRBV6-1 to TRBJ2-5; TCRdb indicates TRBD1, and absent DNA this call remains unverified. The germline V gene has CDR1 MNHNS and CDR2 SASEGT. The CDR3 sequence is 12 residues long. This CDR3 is CASRDVKVTQYF.

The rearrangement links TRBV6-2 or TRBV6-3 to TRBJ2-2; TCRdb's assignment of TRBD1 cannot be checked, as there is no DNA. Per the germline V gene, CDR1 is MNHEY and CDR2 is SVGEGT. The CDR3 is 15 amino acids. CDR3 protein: CASSTRDRRNGELFF.

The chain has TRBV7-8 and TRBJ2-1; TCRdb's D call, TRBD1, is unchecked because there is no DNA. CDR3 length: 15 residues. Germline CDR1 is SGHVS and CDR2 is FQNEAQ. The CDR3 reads CASTRVGAEYNEQFF.

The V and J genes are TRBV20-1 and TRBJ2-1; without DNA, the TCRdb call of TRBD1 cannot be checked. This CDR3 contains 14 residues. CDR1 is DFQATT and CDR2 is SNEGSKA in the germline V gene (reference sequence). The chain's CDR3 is CSASAGPSYNEQFF.

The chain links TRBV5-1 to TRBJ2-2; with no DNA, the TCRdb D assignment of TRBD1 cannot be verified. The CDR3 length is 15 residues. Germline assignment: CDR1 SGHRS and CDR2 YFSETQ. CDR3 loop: CASSLEQGSTGELFF.

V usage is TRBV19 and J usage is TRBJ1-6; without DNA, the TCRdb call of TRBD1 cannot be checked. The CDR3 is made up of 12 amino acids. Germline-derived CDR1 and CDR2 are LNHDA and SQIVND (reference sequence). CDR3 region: CASSTIGTTLHF. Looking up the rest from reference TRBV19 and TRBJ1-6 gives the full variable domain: DGGITQSPKYLFRKEGQNVTLSCEQNLNHDAMYWYRQDPGQGLRLIYYSQIVNDFQKGDIAEGYSVSREKKESFPLTVTSAQKNPTAFYLCASSTIGTTLHFGNGTRLTVT.

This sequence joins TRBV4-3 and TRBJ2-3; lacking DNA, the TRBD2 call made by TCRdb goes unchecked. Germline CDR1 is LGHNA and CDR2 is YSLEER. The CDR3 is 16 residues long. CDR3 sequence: CASSPSTGGVADTQYF.

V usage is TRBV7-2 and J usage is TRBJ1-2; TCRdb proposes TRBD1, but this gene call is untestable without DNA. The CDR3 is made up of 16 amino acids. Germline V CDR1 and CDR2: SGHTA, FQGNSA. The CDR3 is CASSLDGTSPNYGYTF.

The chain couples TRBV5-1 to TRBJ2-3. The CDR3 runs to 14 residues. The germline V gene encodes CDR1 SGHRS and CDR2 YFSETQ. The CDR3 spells CASSLELAKDTQYF.